This paragraph reports one T cell receptor beta chain. Its specificity is unknown. This sample was taken from a study of cytomegalovirus exposure and HLA in healthy donors. Study-level results: Association of a missense DCLRE1C variant with TCR beta V- and J-gene trimming was reported in a later analysis. Three CMV-associated chains proved CMV antigen-specific in vitro. A later analysis by the authors found several of the most significant clusters apparently linked to common viral pathogens.

Trimming pared 2 bases from V and 5 bases from J, leaving 12 bases between. The CDR3 is 14 residues long. Germline CDR1 MNHEY, CDR2 SMNVEV (reference sequence). The PCR used 60 Vbeta and 13 Jbeta primers. Per the authors' pipeline: Counted up in a later analysis, unique TCR beta chains came to around 80 million, with about 10 million shared. Some clones are missing from TCRdb's copy, which holds only in-frame ones; the method was immunoSEQ multiplex PCR. The V and J calls and clone size are taken from that table; D and trimming were inferred from the DNA. The sample lists about 200,000 clones, 83% occurring once.

The chain is built from TRBV27 and TRBJ1-1; D may be TRBD1 (6 bases). Source material: PBMCs. The receptor's source is a girl aged 5-17 years in good health and CMV-seronegative. The CDR3 region is CASSLIGGRTEAFF. The CDR3 DNA reads TGTGCCAGCAGTTTAATAGGGGGTAGGACTGAAGCTTTCTTT.